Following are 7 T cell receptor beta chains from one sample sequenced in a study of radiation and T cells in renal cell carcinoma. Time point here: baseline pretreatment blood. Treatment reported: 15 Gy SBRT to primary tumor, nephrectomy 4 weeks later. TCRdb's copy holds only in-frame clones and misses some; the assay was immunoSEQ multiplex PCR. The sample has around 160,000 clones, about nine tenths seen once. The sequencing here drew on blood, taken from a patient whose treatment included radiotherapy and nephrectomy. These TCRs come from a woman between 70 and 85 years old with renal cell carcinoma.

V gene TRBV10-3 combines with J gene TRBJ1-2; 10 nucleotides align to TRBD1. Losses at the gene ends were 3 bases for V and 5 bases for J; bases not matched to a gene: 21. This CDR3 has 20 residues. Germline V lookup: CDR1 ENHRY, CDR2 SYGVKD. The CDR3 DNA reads TGTGCCATCAGTGAACGCGGCAACGAATGGACAGGGGGATCTGGGTATGGCTACACCTTC. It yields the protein CAISERGNEWTGGSGYGYTF.

The CDR3 spells CASVRIQSYNEQFF. CDR3 nucleotide sequence: TGTGCCAGCGTCAGGATACAGTCCTACAATGAGCAGTTCTTC. V usage is TRBV6-1 and J usage is TRBJ2-1; D not resolved. CDR3 length equals 14 residues. V was trimmed by 8 bases and J by 1 base, leaving 12 bases between them. CDR1 and CDR2 (germline): MNHNS, SASEGT.

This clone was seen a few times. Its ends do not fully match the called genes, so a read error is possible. This CDR3 reads CASSGDRGASAANVLTF. CDR3 sequence (DNA): TGTGCCAGCAGCGGAGACAGAGGGGCCTCTGCGGCCAACGTCCTGACTTTC. The chain combines TRBV9 with TRBJ2-6; D is perhaps TRBD1 or TRBD2 (5 bases each). In germline, CDR1 is SGDLS, CDR2 YYNGEE. This CDR3 is built from 17 residues.

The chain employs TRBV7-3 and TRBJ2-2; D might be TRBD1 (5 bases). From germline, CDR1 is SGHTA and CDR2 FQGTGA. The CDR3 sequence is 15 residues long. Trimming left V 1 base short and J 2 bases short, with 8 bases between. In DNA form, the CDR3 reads TGTGCCAGCAGCTTAAGAACAGGCAACACCGGGGAGCTGTTTTTT. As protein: CASSLRTGNTGELFF.

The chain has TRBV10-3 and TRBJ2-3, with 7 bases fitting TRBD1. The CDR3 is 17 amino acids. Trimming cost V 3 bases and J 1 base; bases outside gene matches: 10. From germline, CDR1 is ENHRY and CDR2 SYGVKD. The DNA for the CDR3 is TGTGCCATCAGTGATACCATAAGAGGGGGCGGCACAGATACGCAGTATTTT. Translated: CAISDTIRGGGTDTQYF.

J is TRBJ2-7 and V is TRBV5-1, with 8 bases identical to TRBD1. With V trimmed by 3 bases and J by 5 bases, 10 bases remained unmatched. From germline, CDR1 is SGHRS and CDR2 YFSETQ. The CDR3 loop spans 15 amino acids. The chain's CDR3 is CASSSGQGITHEQYF. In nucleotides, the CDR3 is TGCGCCAGCAGCTCCGGACAGGGAATCACCCACGAGCAGTACTTC.

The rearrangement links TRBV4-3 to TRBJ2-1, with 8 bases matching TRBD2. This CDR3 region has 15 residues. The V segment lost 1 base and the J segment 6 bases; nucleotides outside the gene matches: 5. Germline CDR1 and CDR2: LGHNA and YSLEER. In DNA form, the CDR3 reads TGCGCCAGCAGCCAAGGTTGGACTAGCCTCAATGAGCAGTTCTTC. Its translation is CASSQGWTSLNEQFF.